This TCR beta chain is from a study of Ad26.COV2.S vaccination and SARS-CoV-2 variants. Study-wide context: Participant was drawn from the COV1001 Ad26.COV2.S trial arm. Ad26.COV2.S was injected intramuscularly once or twice, 56 days apart.

As to treatment: over 15 received Ad26.COV2.S at low or high dose, single or two shots; several received placebo; per-sample allocation not given. Vaccine and placebo recipients were sampled on day 63 after the first injection. This vaccine is an Ad26 vector that expresses the Wuhan-strain SARS-CoV-2 spike. Study findings and constraints: Whether participants received vaccine or placebo, their non-spike TCR breadth was similar.

Clones were read by immunoSEQ multiplex PCR, and TCRdb kept only the in-frame ones, dropping some. Of fewer than 800,000 clones in the sample, about 90% are singletons; the top ten hold about 1.5%. Of note for this clone: Its matching antigen is unknown.

The sample was peripheral blood, taken in a trial of Ad26.COV2.S vaccine versus placebo. This clonotype was obtained from a person aged 18-60 years who received the Ad26.COV2.S COVID-19 vaccine or a placebo.

In nucleotides, the CDR3 is TGTGCCATCAGACCCTCTCCGGGACTAGCACATAATGAGCAGTTCTTC. This translates into CAIRPSPGLAHNEQFF. The chain is built from TRBV10-3 and TRBJ2-1; 9 nucleotides align to TRBD2. This CDR3 is 16 amino acids long. The J segment lost 7 bases and the V segment lost 6 bases, leaving 13 bases of the junction unmatched. Per the germline V gene, CDR1 is ENHRY and CDR2 is SYGVKD.